The rows below give T cell receptor beta chains drawn from one sample of a study of cytomegalovirus exposure and HLA in healthy donors. Sequenced by immunoSEQ multiplex PCR; TCRdb stores in-frame clones only, minus some. The sample shows about 83,000 clones, 70% to 75% of them seen only once. Sequenced sample: PBMCs. These receptors were obtained from a man in his sixties in good health and CMV-seronegative. CDR3s leave out the opening cysteine and the closing phenylalanine or tryptophan. Only part of the rows carry a size: once, few, many, or a class if the clone is expanded.

v_call: TRBV5-5
clone_size: -
cdr3_aa: ASSLEGGGSYEQY

v_call: TRBV5-1
clone_size: -
cdr3_aa: ASSQVGPNYGYT

v_call: TRBV19
clone_size: -
cdr3_aa: ASSIGDREYEQY

v_call: TRBV2
clone_size: once
cdr3_aa: ASMEGYGYT

v_call: TRBV7-3
clone_size: -
cdr3_aa: ASSLSTRTEAF

v_call: TRBV15
clone_size: -
cdr3_aa: ATSRDKGGREQY

v_call: TRBV18
clone_size: -
cdr3_aa: ASSPSGGDRAGELF

v_call: TRBV7-9
clone_size: few
cdr3_aa: ASSLGQGAAGANVLT

v_call: TRBV10-2
clone_size: -
cdr3_aa: ASSVTAGGQETQY

v_call: TRBV2
clone_size: -
cdr3_aa: ASIERTGDEKLF

v_call: TRBV11-1
clone_size: -
cdr3_aa: ASSPRSDRRNGYT

v_call: TRBV5-4
clone_size: once
cdr3_aa: ASSLNQRGARDTQY

v_call: TRBV7-9
clone_size: -
cdr3_aa: ASSPGPGSENEKLF

v_call: TRBV7-9
clone_size: -
cdr3_aa: ASSSSDEDRGLPQH

v_call: TRBV19
clone_size: -
cdr3_aa: ASRSGREGYT

v_call: TRBV30
clone_size: once
cdr3_aa: AWRRQGAGTEAF

v_call: TRBV27
clone_size: -
cdr3_aa: ASGFRRGGTPYEQY

v_call: TRBV6-5
clone_size: few
cdr3_aa: ASSPGQGAPQH

v_call: TRBV30
clone_size: once
cdr3_aa: AWGGSGKSPLH

v_call: TRBV19
clone_size: few
cdr3_aa: ASTFKTGRSNQPQH

v_call: TRBV19
clone_size: -
cdr3_aa: ATRTGGRNTEAF

v_call: TRBV4-1
clone_size: -
cdr3_aa: ASSQDAVNTEAF

v_call: TRBV10-1
clone_size: -
cdr3_aa: ASSDQLTGEAF

v_call: TRBV4-1
clone_size: few
cdr3_aa: ASSPNRGLAGTDTQY

v_call: TRBV7-3
clone_size: -
cdr3_aa: ASSLGPGANVLT

v_call: TRBV4-1
clone_size: -
cdr3_aa: ASSQRIPGQGPRPDEQY

v_call: TRBV11-3
clone_size: -
cdr3_aa: ASSLASALRGQ

v_call: TRBV7-3
clone_size: -
cdr3_aa: ASSFGGETQY

v_call: TRBV5-4
clone_size: -
cdr3_aa: ASSGAFGVTGGGNEQF

v_call: TRBV30
clone_size: -
cdr3_aa: AWSLQGYGQY

v_call: TRBV6-5
clone_size: -
cdr3_aa: ASSYGQRNNEQF

v_call: TRBV19
clone_size: -
cdr3_aa: ASSPSRRTGSYEQY

v_call: TRBV5-4
clone_size: -
cdr3_aa: ASSLDLGQTNYGYT

v_call: TRBV27
clone_size: -
cdr3_aa: ASSSGTGGYEQY

v_call: TRBV6-6
clone_size: -
cdr3_aa: ASSVLQGSNEQY

v_call: TRBV4-1
clone_size: once
cdr3_aa: ASSQGTDRITYEQY

v_call: TRBV4-2
clone_size: -
cdr3_aa: ASSPATDRSSYEQY

v_call: TRBV7-9
clone_size: -
cdr3_aa: SSSLGQVNTEAF

v_call: TRBV6-4
clone_size: -
cdr3_aa: ASSPGTGDTDTQY

v_call: TRBV5-4
clone_size: -
cdr3_aa: ASSFVEGSVEQY

v_call: TRBV7-6
clone_size: few
cdr3_aa: ASSPRDSHTGELF

v_call: TRBV14
clone_size: -
cdr3_aa: ASSPLGEPDTEAF

v_call: TRBV6-5
clone_size: -
cdr3_aa: ASSYRSSGASYEQY

v_call: TRBV4-1
clone_size: once
cdr3_aa: ASSQEGGIGGYT

v_call: TRBV19
clone_size: -
cdr3_aa: ASRASGGWVSYNEQF

v_call: TRBV29-1
clone_size: -
cdr3_aa: SVEDGAGAEETQY

v_call: TRBV9
clone_size: -
cdr3_aa: ASSVDPGGFSETQY

v_call: TRBV6-5
clone_size: -
cdr3_aa: ASSSSRGLSEAF

v_call: TRBV7-2
clone_size: -
cdr3_aa: ASSTRPPDSPLH

v_call: TRBV5-6
clone_size: -
cdr3_aa: ASSPIGGMQETQY

v_call: TRBV6-1
clone_size: -
cdr3_aa: ASSGRRTGSNQPQH

v_call: TRBV19
clone_size: -
cdr3_aa: ASSKRGNTGELF

v_call: TRBV15
clone_size: -
cdr3_aa: ATSPTSSYNEQF

v_call: TRBV7-9
clone_size: -
cdr3_aa: ASSLTGGNQPQH

v_call: TRBV6-1
clone_size: -
cdr3_aa: ASSRGDDQPQH

v_call: TRBV2
clone_size: -
cdr3_aa: ASSWDRGYEQY

v_call: TRBV5-1
clone_size: few
cdr3_aa: ASTLSGDARNNEQF

v_call: TRBV2
clone_size: -
cdr3_aa: ARGQGDRNTIY